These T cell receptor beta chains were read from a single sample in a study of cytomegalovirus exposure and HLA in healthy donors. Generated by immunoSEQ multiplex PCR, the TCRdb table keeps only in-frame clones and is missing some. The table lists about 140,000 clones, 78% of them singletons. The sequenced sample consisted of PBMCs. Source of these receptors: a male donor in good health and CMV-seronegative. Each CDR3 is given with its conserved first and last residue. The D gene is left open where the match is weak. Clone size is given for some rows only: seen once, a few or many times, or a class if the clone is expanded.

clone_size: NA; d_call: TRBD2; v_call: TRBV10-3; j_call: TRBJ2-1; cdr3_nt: TGTGCCATCAGTGATGGGCTAGCGGGAGGCAATGAGCAGTTCTTC; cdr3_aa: CAISDGLAGGNEQFF
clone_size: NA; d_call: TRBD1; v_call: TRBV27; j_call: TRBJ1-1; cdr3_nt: TGTGCCAGCAGTTGGGACAGGGAAGGTGAAGCTTTCTTT; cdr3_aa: CASSWDREGEAFF
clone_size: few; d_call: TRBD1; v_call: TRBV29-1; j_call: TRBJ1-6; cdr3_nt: TGCAGCGCCGGGACAGGGGCGGATAATTCACCCCTCCACTTT; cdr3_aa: CSAGTGADNSPLHF
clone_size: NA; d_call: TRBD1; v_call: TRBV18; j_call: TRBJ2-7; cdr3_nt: TGTGCCAGCTCACCGAACCGGGACAGGGGGCACGAGCAGTACTTC; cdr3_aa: CASSPNRDRGHEQYF
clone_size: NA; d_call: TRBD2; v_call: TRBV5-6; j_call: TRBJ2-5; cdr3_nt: TGTGCCAGCAGCTCGCGACTAGCGGGGGTGGGAGAGACCCAGTACTTC; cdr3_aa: CASSSRLAGVGETQYF
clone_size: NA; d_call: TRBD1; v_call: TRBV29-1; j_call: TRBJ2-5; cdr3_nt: TGCAGCGTTGCAAGACAGGGGGTACGAGAGACCCAGTACTTC; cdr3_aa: CSVARQGVRETQYF
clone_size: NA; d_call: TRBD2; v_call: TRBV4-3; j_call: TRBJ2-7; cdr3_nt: TGCGCCAGCAGCCAAGAAGCTGGCGGGGGTGTCTACGAGCAGTACTTC; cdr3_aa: CASSQEAGGGVYEQYF
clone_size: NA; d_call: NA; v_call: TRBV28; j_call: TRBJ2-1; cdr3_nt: TGTGCCAGCAGTTTGGGCCGGTATGAGCAGTTCTTC; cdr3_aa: CASSLGRYEQFF
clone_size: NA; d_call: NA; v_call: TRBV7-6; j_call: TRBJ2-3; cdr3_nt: TGTGCCAGCAGCTTTACTAGAGGCACAGATACGCAGTATTTT; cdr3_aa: CASSFTRGTDTQYF
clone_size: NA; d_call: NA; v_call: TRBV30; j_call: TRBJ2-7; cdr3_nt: TGTGCCTCAGGACGGGAGAGCTACGAGCAGTACTTC; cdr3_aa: CASGRESYEQYF
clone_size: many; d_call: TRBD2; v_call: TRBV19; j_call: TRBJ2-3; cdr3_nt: TGTGCCAGTAGATATAGCGGGAGTGGGTTCACAGATACGCAGTATTTT; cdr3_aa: CASRYSGSGFTDTQYF
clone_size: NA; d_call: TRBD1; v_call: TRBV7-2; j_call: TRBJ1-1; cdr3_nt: TGTGCCAGCAGCCACCGGACAGGGTTGTCTAGCGCTGAAGCTTTCTTT; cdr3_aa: CASSHRTGLSSAEAFF
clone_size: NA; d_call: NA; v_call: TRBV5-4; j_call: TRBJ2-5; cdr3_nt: TGTGCCAGCAGGGAGACTAGAGGTCAGTCGTGGGAGACCCAGTACTTC; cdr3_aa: CASRETRGQSWETQYF
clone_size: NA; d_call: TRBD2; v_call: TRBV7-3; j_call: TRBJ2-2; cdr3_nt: TGTGCCAGCAGGCGGGGACTAGCGGGTACGGAGGACACCGGGGAGCTGTTTTTT; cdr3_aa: CASRRGLAGTEDTGELFF
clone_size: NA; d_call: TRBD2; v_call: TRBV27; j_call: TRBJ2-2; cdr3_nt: TGTGCCAGCAGTCCCCCCCTAGCGGGAGGGCCGGTCGGGGAGCTGTTTTTT; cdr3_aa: CASSPPLAGGPVGELFF
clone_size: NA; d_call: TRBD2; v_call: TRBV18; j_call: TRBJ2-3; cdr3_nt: TGTGCCAGCTCACCAGTAGCGGGGGGACGCACAGATACGCAGTATTTT; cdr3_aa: CASSPVAGGRTDTQYF
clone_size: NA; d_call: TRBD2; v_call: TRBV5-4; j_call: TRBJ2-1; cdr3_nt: TGTTCCAGCAGCTCTGGGACTAGCGGGAGTAAGAAGCAGTTCTTC; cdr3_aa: CSSSSGTSGSKKQFF
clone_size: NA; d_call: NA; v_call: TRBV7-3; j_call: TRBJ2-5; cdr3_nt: TGTGCCAGCAGCTTCGTGGGAGGGGGTCAAGAGACCCAGTACTTC; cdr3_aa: CASSFVGGGQETQYF
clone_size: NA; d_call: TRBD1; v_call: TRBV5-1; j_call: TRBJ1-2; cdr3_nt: TGCGCCAGCAGCTCGGACAGGGCAGACTATGGCTACCCCTTC; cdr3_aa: CASSSDRADYGYPF
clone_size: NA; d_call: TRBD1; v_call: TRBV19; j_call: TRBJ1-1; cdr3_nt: TGTGCCAGTAGTAAAAGACAGGGTCAGCACACTGAAGCTTTCTTT; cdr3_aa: CASSKRQGQHTEAFF
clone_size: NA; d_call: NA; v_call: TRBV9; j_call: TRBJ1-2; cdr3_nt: TGTGCCAGCAGCAGAACGGACAGTTACTATGGCTACACCTTC; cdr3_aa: CASSRTDSYYGYTF